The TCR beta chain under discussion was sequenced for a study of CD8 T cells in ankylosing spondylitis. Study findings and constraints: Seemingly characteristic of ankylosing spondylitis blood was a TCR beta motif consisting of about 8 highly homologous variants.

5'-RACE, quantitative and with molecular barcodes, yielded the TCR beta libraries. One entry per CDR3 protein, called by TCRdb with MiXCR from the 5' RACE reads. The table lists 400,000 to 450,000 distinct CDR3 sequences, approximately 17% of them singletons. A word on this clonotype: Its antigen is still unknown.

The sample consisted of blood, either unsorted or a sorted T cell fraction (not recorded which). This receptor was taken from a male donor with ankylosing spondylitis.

This CDR3 reads CASSLLGLIKETQYF. CDR3 in DNA: TGTGCCAGCTCACTTCTGGGACTGATCAAAGAGACCCAGTACTTC. V is TRBV18 and J is TRBJ2-5; possible D gene TRBD2, 6 bases. V was shortened by 4 bases and J by 3 bases, with 15 bases between the two germline ends. Germline V gene data show CDR1 as KGHSH and CDR2 as LQKENI. This CDR3 has 15 residues.